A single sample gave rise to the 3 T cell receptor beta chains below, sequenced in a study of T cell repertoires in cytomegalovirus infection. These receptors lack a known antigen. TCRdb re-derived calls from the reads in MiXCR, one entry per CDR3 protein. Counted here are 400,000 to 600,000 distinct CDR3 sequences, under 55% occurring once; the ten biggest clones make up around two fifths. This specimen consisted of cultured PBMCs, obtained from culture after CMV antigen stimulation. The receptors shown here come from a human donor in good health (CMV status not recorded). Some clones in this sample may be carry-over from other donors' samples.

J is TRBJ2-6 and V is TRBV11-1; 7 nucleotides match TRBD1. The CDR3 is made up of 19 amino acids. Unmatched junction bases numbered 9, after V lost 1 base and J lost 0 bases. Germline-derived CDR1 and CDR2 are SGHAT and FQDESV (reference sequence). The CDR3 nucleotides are TGTGCCAGCAGCTTAGTGATCCCAGGGGGTATCTCTGGGGCCAACGTCCTGACTTTC. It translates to CASSLVIPGGISGANVLTF.

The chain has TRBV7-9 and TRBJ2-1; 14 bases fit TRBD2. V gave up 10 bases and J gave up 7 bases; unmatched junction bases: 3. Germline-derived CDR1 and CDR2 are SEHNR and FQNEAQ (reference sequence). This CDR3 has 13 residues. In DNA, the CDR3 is TGTGCCACCCGACTAGCGGGGGGGAATGAGCAGTTCTTC. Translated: CATRLAGGNEQFF. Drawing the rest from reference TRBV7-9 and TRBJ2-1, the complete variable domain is DTGVSQNPRHKITKRGQNVTFRCDPISEHNRLYWYRQTLGQGPEFLTYFQNEAQLEKSRLLSDRFSAERPKGSFSTLEIQRTEQGDSAMYLCATRLAGGNEQFFGPGTRLTVL.

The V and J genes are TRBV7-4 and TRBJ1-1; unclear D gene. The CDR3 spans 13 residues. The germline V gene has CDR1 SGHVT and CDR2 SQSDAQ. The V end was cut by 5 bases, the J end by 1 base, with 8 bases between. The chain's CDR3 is CASSQTKNTEAFF. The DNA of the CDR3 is TGTGCCAGCAGCCAGACAAAGAACACTGAAGCTTTCTTT.